Following are 20 T cell receptor beta chains from one sample sequenced in a study of post-analysis software for immune sequencing data. Study results and limitations: In patients, TRBV5-6, TRBV5-1 and TRBV20-1 belonged to roughly 5 TRBV segments found more frequently than in controls.

Unique molecular identifiers tagged the TCR beta cDNA libraries. One entry per CDR3 protein results from TCRdb running MiXCR on the PCR reads. The sample records some 690,000 distinct CDR3 sequences, around 27% being singletons. Antigens of these TCRs are unknown. The specimen sequenced was blood. The receptors originated from a girl aged 5-17 years with multiple sclerosis.

This clonotype was seen more than once but under ten times. This sequence joins TRBV4-1 and TRBJ1-2, with D possibly matching TRBD1 (6 bases). The CDR3 covers 15 residues. Trimming cost V 4 bases and J 4 bases, with 16 bases left between them. Germline values: CDR1 MGHRA, CDR2 YSYEKL. The CDR3 here is CASSPRDISFYGYTF. CDR3 in DNA: TGCGCCAGCAGCCCGCGGGACATCTCTTTCTATGGCTACACCTTC.

There are a few counts of this clonotype. The chain combines TRBV6-5 with TRBJ2-7, with D hard to call. This CDR3 contains 14 residues. Germline V lookup: CDR1 MNHEY, CDR2 SVGAGI. V dropped 2 bases and J dropped 3 bases, with 11 bases sitting between them. Here the CDR3 reads CASSYNPEHYEQYF. The CDR3 nucleotides are TGTGCCAGCAGTTACAATCCGGAACACTACGAGCAGTACTTC.

This clonotype was observed a handful of times. V and J are TRBV29-1 and TRBJ2-2; D might be TRBD2 (5 bases). The CDR3 extends over 17 amino acids. CDR1 and CDR2 from the germline V gene are SQVTM and ANQGSEA. V lost 2 bases to trimming and J lost 4 bases, with 20 bases between them. CDR3 DNA: TGCAGCGTTGAATTAGGGTCTAGCAAGGTCGGCACCGGGGAGCTGTTTTTT. Protein: CSVELGSSKVGTGELFF.

V is TRBV12-3 or TRBV12-4 and J is TRBJ1-1; D gene uncertain. The CDR3 extends over 14 amino acids. Trimming cost V 2 bases and J 0 bases, with 7 bases left between them. In DNA form, the CDR3 reads TGTGCCAGCAGTTTAAGTCAGCTGAACACTGAAGCTTTCTTT. Protein product: CASSLSQLNTEAFF.

The rearrangement links TRBV28 to TRBJ2-3, with D perhaps TRBD1 or TRBD2 (5 bases each). Germline CDR1 is MDHEN and CDR2 is SYDVKM. With 0 bases removed from V and 2 bases from J, the gap between germline ends came to 6 bases. This CDR3 has 14 residues. The CDR3 DNA is TGTGCCAGCAGTTTATGGGGGGACACAGATACGCAGTATTTT. Translated, it gives CASSLWGDTDTQYF.

The CDR3, as DNA: TGTGCCAGCAGTTTCGCCTATAGTCTAGCGACAGACACTAGCACAGATACGCAGTATTTT. Its translation: CASSFAYSLATDTSTDTQYF. V is TRBV28 and J is TRBJ2-3, with D perhaps TRBD2 (6 bases). The CDR3 runs 20 residues. Trimming pared 3 bases from V and 0 bases from J, leaving 25 bases between. From germline, CDR1 is MDHEN and CDR2 SYDVKM.

This clonotype has only a few counts. This sequence joins TRBV7-6 and TRBJ2-3; 14 nucleotides line up with TRBD2. Germline V gene lookup returns CDR1 SGHVS and CDR2 FNYEAQ. CDR3 length equals 16 residues. V dropped 6 bases and J dropped 5; count of bases not matched to a gene: 7. The CDR3 sequence is CASRPWTSGGIDTQYF. CDR3 sequence (DNA): TGTGCCAGCAGACCATGGACTAGCGGGGGGATAGATACGCAGTATTTT.

As concerns this clonotype: This is likely a read error, given that the CDR3 carries no conserved phenylalanine or tryptophan at its end. The chain uses TRBV5-1 and TRBJ2-3; TRBD1 might be the D (6 bases). Germline lookup yields CDR1 SGHRS and CDR2 YFSETQ. This CDR3 contains 16 residues. The V gene lost 0 bases and the J gene lost 5 bases, with 16 bases spanning the gap. The CDR3 DNA sequence: TGCGCCAGCAGCTTGGGTTGGCAGGGGACGGGAGATACGCAGTATGTT. Translation: CASSLGWQGTGDTQYV.

This clonotype has a handful of counts. V gene TRBV4-3 combines with J gene TRBJ2-2, with D uncertain. V dropped 1 base and J dropped 7 bases, with 4 bases sitting between them. The germline V gene encodes CDR1 LGHNA and CDR2 YSLEER. The CDR3 runs to 12 residues. CDR3 in amino acids: CASSQVYGELFF. CDR3 DNA: TGCGCCAGCAGCCAAGTCTACGGGGAGCTGTTTTTT.

The table lists this clonotype with a count of one. This sequence joins TRBV20-1 and TRBJ2-3; 10 bases align to TRBD2. The germline V gene encodes CDR1 DFQATT and CDR2 SNEGSKA (reference sequence). V lost 0 bases to trimming and J lost 2 bases; unmatched junction nucleotides: 5. The CDR3 totals 16 residues. As DNA, the CDR3 is TGCAGTGCTAGAGAGCCTAGCGGGGGAAACACAGATACGCAGTATTTT. Translated: CSAREPSGGNTDTQYF.

Ten or more counts support this clonotype. V is TRBV6-5 and J is TRBJ2-1, with TRBD2 as a possible D gene (6 bases). The CDR3 is 14 amino acids. Germline V gene data show CDR1 as MNHEY and CDR2 as SVGAGI. Trimming shortened V by 11 bases and J by 2 bases, and 16 bases separated the two germline ends. CDR3 amino acids: CASHRDFAYNEQFF. CDR3 DNA sequence: TGTGCCTCACACCGGGACTTCGCCTACAATGAGCAGTTCTTC.

The V and J genes are TRBV20-1 and TRBJ2-3; no firm D call. Germline V gene data show CDR1 as DFQATT and CDR2 as SNEGSKA (reference sequence). CDR3 length: 16 amino acids. V shed 3 bases and J shed 2 bases, with 18 bases lying between them. CDR3 nucleotides: TGCAGTGCTAGTCTATTTTTGCGGAAGGCCACAGATACGCAGTATTTT. Amino acids: CSASLFLRKATDTQYF.

The CDR3 DNA reads TGTGCCAGCAGCCAAGATCGGCGCCATCTTGAGGCTAGCGTTTATAGTGAGCAGTTCTTC. Amino acids: CASSQDRRHLEASVYSEQFF. This rearrangement joins TRBV14 to TRBJ2-1; possible D gene TRBD2, 6 bases. V lost 0 bases and J 9 bases, leaving 30 bases between the germline ends. The CDR3 is made up of 20 amino acids. CDR1 is SGHDN, CDR2 FVKESK, per germline.

The CDR3 protein is CATSGTSGSRYTQYF. CDR3 sequence (DNA): TGTGCCACCAGTGGGACTAGCGGTTCTAGGTATACGCAGTATTTT. The rearrangement links TRBV24-1 to TRBJ2-3; 10 nucleotides line up with TRBD2. From germline, CDR1 is KGHDR and CDR2 SFDVKD. This CDR3 is 15 amino acids long. V dropped 5 bases and J dropped 7; count of bases not matched to a gene: 8.

The V gene is TRBV28, the J gene TRBJ2-3, with D maybe TRBD2 (5 bases). The CDR3 covers 14 residues. Germline-derived CDR1 and CDR2 are MDHEN and SYDVKM. Trimming stripped 5 bases from V and 4 bases from J, with 13 bases between. CDR3 region: CASSGSDISDTQYF. In DNA, the CDR3 is TGTGCCAGCAGTGGTAGCGATATTTCAGATACGCAGTATTTT.

The CDR3 coding sequence is TGTGCCAGCAGCTCTCGGGCGGAGTCCTACGAGCAGTACTTC. Translating it yields CASSSRAESYEQYF. The J gene is TRBJ2-7, the V gene TRBV27; D unclear. The germline gives CDR1 MNHEY, CDR2 SMNVEV (reference sequence). The CDR3 covers 14 residues. The V end lost 6 bases, the J end lost 1 base, and 13 bases lay between the germline ends.

V gene TRBV2 combines with J gene TRBJ2-5; no clear D. This CDR3 has 12 residues. Deletions cut 7 bases from V and 1 base from J, with 7 bases between. Germline CDR1 reads SNHLY; CDR2 reads FYNNEI. For the CDR3, the DNA is TGTGCCAGCATGACTCGCCAAGAGACCCAGTACTTC. It yields the protein CASMTRQETQYF.

The V gene is TRBV6-2 or TRBV6-3, the J gene TRBJ2-3, with a weak D call TRBD2 (6 bases). This CDR3 has 15 amino acids. Per the germline V gene, CDR1 is MNHEY and CDR2 is SVGEGT. The V end lost 5 bases, the J end lost 5 bases, and 17 bases lay between the germline ends. CDR3 nucleotides: TGTGCCAGCAGTCCCCTCGCGGTGGGGGGAGATACGCAGTATTTT. It is translated as CASSPLAVGGDTQYF.

The V call is TRBV7-2, the J call TRBJ1-1; 7 bases are shared with TRBD1. The CDR3 has 17 residues. CDR1 is SGHTA, CDR2 FQGNSA, per germline. The junction had 14 bases not matched to a gene; V was cut back by 3 bases and J by 4 bases. CDR3: CASSFGDRALMGTEAFF. The CDR3 nucleotides are TGTGCCAGCAGCTTTGGGGACAGAGCACTTATGGGCACTGAAGCTTTCTTT.

This clonotype came up many times. The chain couples TRBV7-2 to TRBJ2-1; tentative D call: TRBD1 (6 bases). Germline CDR1 SGHTA, CDR2 FQGNSA. The CDR3 spans 17 residues. Trimming left V 5 bases short and J 0 bases short, with 17 bases between. CDR3 in DNA: TGTGCCAGCAGCGCCTTTCTTCAGGGGAGCTCCTACAATGAGCAGTTCTTC. This translates into CASSAFLQGSSYNEQFF.